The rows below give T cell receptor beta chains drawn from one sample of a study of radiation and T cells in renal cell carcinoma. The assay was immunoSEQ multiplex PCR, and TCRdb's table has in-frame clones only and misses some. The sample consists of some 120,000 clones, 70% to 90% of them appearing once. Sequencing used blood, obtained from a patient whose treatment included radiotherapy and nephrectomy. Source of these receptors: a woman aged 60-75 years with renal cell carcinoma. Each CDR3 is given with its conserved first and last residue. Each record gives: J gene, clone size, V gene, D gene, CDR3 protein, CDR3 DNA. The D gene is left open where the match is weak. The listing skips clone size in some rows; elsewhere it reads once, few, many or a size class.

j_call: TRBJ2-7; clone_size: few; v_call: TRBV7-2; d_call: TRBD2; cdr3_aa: CASSLTSGYEQYF; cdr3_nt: TGTGCCAGCAGCTTGACTAGCGGCTACGAGCAGTACTTC
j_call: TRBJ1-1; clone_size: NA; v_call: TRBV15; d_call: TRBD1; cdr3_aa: CATSSSRDRVWAVNTEAFF; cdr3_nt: TGTGCCACCAGCAGTAGCCGGGACAGGGTTTGGGCGGTGAACACTGAAGCTTTCTTT
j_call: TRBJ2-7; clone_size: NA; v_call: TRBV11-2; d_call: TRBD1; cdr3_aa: CASSARDRLTYEQYF; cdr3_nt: TGTGCCAGCAGCGCTCGGGACAGATTAACCTACGAGCAGTACTTC
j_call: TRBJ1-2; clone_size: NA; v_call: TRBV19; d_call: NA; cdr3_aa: CASLRDGGSYGYTF; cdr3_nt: TGTGCCAGCCTCCGGGACGGCGGGAGTTATGGCTACACCTTC
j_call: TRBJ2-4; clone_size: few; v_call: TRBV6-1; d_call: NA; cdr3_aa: CASSEMIGQAKNIQYF; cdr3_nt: TGTGCCAGCAGTGAAATGATCGGGCAGGCCAAAAACATTCAGTACTTC
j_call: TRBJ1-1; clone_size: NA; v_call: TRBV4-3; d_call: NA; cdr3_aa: CASSQDRSPMNTEAFF; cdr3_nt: TGCGCCAGCAGCCAAGATCGGAGTCCCATGAACACTGAAGCTTTCTTT
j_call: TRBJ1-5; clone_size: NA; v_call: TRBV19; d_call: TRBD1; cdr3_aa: CASSDNRGSNQPQHF; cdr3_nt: TGTGCCAGTAGTGATAACAGGGGTAGCAATCAGCCCCAGCATTTT
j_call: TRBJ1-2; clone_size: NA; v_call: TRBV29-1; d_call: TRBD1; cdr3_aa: CSARQGGYGYTF; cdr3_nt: TGCAGCGCGAGACAGGGGGGGTATGGCTACACCTTC
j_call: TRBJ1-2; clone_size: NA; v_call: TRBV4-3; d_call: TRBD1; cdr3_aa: CASSQAKTGAYGYTF; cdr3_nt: TGCGCCAGCAGCCAAGCTAAGACAGGGGCTTATGGCTACACCTTC
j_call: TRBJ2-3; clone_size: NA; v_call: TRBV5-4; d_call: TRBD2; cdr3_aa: CASSLTGGGAQYF; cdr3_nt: TGTGCCAGCAGCTTAACCGGGGGGGGCGCGCAGTATTTT
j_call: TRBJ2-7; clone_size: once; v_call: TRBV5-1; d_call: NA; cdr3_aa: CASSTRVGFAREQYF; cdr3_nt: TGCGCCAGCAGCACCCGAGTAGGATTCGCTAGGGAGCAGTACTTC
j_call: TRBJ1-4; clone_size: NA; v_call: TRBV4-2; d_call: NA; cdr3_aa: CASSQEGSRDEKLFF; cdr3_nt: TGTGCCAGCAGCCAAGAGGGGAGTAGGGATGAAAAACTGTTTTTT
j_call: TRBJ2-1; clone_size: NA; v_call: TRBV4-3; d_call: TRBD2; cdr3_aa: CASSQRTSGSSYNEQFF; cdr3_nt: TGCGCCAGCAGCCAGCGGACTAGCGGGAGCTCCTACAATGAGCAGTTCTTC
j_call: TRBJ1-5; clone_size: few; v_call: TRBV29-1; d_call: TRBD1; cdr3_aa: CSVGQGGNQPQHF; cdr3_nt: TGCAGCGTTGGTCAGGGGGGGAATCAGCCCCAGCATTTT
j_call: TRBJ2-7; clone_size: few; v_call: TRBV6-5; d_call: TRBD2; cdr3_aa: CASSSYGLAGLYEQYF; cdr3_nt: TGTGCCAGCAGTTCTTATGGACTAGCGGGACTGTACGAGCAGTACTTC
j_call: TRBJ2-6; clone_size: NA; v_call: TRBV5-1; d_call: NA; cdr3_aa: CASSLSSPGANVLTF; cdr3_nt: TGCGCCAGCAGCTTGAGTTCGCCTGGGGCCAACGTCCTGACTTTC
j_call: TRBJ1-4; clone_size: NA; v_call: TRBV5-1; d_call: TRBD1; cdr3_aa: CASRLRTGRDEKLFF; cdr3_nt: TGCGCCAGCAGATTAAGGACAGGGAGAGATGAAAAACTGTTTTTT
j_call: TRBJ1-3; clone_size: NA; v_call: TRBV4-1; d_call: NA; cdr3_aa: CASSQDGGLSGNTIYF; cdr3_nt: TGCGCCAGCAGCCAAGATGGGGGGCTTTCTGGAAACACCATATATTTT
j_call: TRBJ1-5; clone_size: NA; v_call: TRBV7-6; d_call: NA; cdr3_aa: CASSSSQGRPQHF; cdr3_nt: TGTGCCAGCAGCTCCAGTCAGGGTCGGCCCCAGCATTTT
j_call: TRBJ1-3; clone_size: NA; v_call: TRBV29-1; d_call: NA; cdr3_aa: CSVSGGVTGNTIYF; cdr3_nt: TGCAGCGTCTCGGGGGGGGTTACTGGAAACACCATATATTTT
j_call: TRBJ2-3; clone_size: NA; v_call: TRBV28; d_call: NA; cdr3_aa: CASLDESTDTQYF; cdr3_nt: TGTGCCAGCCTAGATGAGTCCACAGATACGCAGTATTTT
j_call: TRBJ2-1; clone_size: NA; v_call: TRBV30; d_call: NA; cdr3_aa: CAWSENNEQFF; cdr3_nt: TGTGCCTGGAGCGAGAACAATGAGCAGTTCTTC
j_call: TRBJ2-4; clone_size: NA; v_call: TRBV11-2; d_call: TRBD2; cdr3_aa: CASSLGASGSNIQYF; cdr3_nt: TGTGCCAGCAGCTTAGGAGCTAGCGGGTCAAACATTCAGTACTTC
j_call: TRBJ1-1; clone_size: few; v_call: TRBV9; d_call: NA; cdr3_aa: CASSPRGGGWTEAFF; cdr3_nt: TGTGCCAGCAGCCCCCGGGGAGGGGGATGGACTGAAGCTTTCTTT
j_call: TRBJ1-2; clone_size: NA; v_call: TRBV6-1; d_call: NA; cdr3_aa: CASRVSGATNYGYTF; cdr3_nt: TGTGCCAGCAGGGTGTCCGGCGCAACAAACTATGGCTACACCTTC
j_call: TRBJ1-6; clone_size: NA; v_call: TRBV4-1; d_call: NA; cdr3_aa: CASSSLGSSYNSPLHF; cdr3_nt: TGCGCCAGCAGCAGTCTAGGGAGCTCCTATAATTCACCCCTCCACTTT
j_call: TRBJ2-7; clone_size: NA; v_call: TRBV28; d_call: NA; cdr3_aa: CASSLRGGGPYEQYF; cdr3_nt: TGTGCCAGCAGTCTCCGCGGTGGGGGGCCCTACGAGCAGTACTTC
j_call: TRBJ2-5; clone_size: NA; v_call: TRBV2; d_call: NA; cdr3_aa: CASSEGSAPQETQYF; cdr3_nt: TGTGCCAGCAGTGAAGGGTCAGCACCTCAAGAGACCCAGTACTTC
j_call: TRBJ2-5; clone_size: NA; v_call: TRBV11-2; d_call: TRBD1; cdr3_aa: CASRDIQGEETQYF; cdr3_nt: TGTGCCAGCAGAGATATACAGGGGGAAGAGACCCAGTACTTC
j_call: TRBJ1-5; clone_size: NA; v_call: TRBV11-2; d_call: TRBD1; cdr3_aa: CASSLGQGVLVNQPQHF; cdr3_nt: TGTGCCAGCAGCTTAGGGCAGGGGGTACTCGTCAATCAGCCCCAGCATTTT
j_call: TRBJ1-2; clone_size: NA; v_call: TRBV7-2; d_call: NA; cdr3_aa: CASSSLGIDYGYTF; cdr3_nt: TGTGCCAGCAGCTCTCTAGGTATTGACTATGGCTACACCTTC
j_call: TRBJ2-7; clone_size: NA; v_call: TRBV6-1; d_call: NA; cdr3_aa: CASSEDNTFFYEQYF; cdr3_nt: TGTGCCAGCAGTGAAGATAACACATTCTTTTACGAGCAGTACTTC
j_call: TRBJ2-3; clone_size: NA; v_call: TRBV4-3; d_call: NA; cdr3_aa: CASSQDLGQNTDTQYF; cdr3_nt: TGCGCCAGCAGCCAAGATCTAGGACAGAACACAGATACGCAGTATTTT
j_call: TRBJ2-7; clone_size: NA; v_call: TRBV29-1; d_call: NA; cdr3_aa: CSVEYGLWGQYF; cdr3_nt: TGCAGCGTTGAATACGGTTTATGGGGGCAGTACTTC
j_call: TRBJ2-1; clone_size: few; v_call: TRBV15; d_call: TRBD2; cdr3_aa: CATSRSTGTRSGNEQFF; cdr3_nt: TGTGCCACCAGCAGATCTACCGGGACTAGGTCTGGCAATGAGCAGTTCTTC
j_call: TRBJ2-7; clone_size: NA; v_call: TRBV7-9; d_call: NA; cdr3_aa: CASSLVEASEQYF; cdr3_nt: TGTGCCAGCAGCTTAGTAGAGGCCTCCGAGCAGTACTTC
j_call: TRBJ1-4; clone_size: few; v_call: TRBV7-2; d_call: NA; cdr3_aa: CASSPQGARATNEKLFF; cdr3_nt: TGTGCCAGCAGCCCGCAAGGGGCTCGGGCAACTAATGAAAAACTGTTTTTT